This TCR beta chain was sequenced for a study of response to subunit inactivated influenza vaccine (dated by TCRdb to 2016 to 2018). The study in broad terms: Deep quantitative profiling of the T cell receptor repertoire was used in the study to follow responses to a trivalent subunit inactivated influenza vaccine.

Findings and caveats that apply to the study as a whole: The authors suggested that each seasonal influenza vaccination may recruit only a limited number of new T cells.

The library was generated by RT-PCR. Sequencing relied on an Illumina HiSeq 2500. TCRdb handled the public reads itself, with Q25 trimming in fastp and clone calling in MiXCR, and kept productive beta chains. Rows merge per CDR3 protein into single entries with the most common DNA and genes. The sample table contains 300,000 to 350,000 distinct CDR3 sequences; only one count was recorded for 21% of them. Of the sample, 10% is held by the ten largest clones. Its CDR3 holds 14 amino acids, cysteine through phenylalanine. The retained sequence is limited to the CDR3, 42 bases, with the frame set at the first base. V and J are truncated by 3 bases and 3 bases respectively, leaving an intervening sequence of 11 bases. This clonotype was counted only a few times. Its binding antigen is unknown. The record has no base qualities; no much larger clone is one base away.

This specimen consisted of PBMCs from blood, obtained less than 22 months after vaccination. The chain is encoded by TRBV12-3 or TRBV12-4 joined to TRBJ1-2; a tentative D call is TRBD1 (6 bases match). The origin of this receptor is a man between 50 and 70 years old who received an inactivated influenza vaccine. Donor details come from another sample of the same person, matched by shared clones. The sequence in DNA is TGTGCCAGCAGTTTCGGGGGGGCGGACTATGGCTACACCTTC. Its protein reads: CASSFGGADYGYTF.